Listed below are T cell receptor beta chains from one sample, sequenced in a study of blood T cell repertoires in COVID-19. Produced via immunoSEQ multiplex PCR; TCRdb's table is partial and in-frame only. The sample includes about 90,000 clones, 80% of them seen just once. The source material was peripheral blood. All receptors come from a woman in her 70s with acute or convalescent COVID-19. The conserved cysteine and the conserved F or W are not part of the CDR3 here.

>TRBJ1-2|TRBV7-9
ASRPSGVSGYT
>TRBJ2-5|TRBV2
ASSGARQETQY
>TRBJ1-1|TRBV27
ASSLGRGGLGTEAF
>TRBJ2-7|TRBV11-2
ASRAGIYEQY
>TRBJ2-1|TRBV27
ASSLDRGTYNEQF
>TRBJ2-2|TRBV7-9
ASSLGLAGGIGELF
>TRBJ1-1|TRBV4-2
ASSLSSGTGNTEAF
>TRBJ2-1|TRBV5-1
ASSLKLGAGALSSYNEQF
>TRBJ1-2|TRBV5-6
ASSLVGQNYGYT
>TRBJ2-1|TRBV6-5
ASRGLTRGQF
>TRBJ2-1|TRBV19
ASSTGLAGGLEQF
>TRBJ2-7|TRBV5-1
ASSNGHVYEQY
>TRBJ2-5|TRBV4-2
ASSLTSGGQTQY
>TRBJ2-5|TRBV7-2
ASSLVSRLRETQY
>TRBJ1-1|TRBV19
ASNHRGVWTEAF
>TRBJ2-2|TRBV19
ASRVEPANTGELF
>TRBJ1-2|TRBV20-1
SASGRGIGYT
>TRBJ1-5|TRBV2
ASSGQFKGNQPQH
>TRBJ1-3|TRBV5-1
ASSLGTAHLSGNTIY
>TRBJ1-5|TRBV9
ASSPTPGQGAYQPQH
>TRBJ2-1|TRBV28
ATNPRGRTPYNEQF
>TRBJ2-4|TRBV29-1
SVTRGAKNIQY
>TRBJ2-7|TRBV11-2
ASSVGRYEQY
>TRBJ1-6|TRBV7-3
ASSPRQGGALH
>TRBJ1-2|TRBV7-2
ASSRLQGAYGYT
>TRBJ2-7|TRBV30
AWSPGISYEQY